The present entry profiles one T cell receptor beta chain with its context. This clone's antigen is unknown. No much larger clone is present one base from it, and per-base qualities are unavailable. This sample is part of a study of siplizumab effects on memory and regulatory T cells (dated by TCRdb to between 2018 and 2020). Regarding the research as a whole: The effect of the anti-CD2 antibody siplizumab on alloreactive T-cell subsets was examined in allogeneic mixed lymphocyte reactions constructed from human PBMCs. Study-level results and caveats: The suppressive function of proliferating Tregs from siplizumab cultures was not functionally confirmed. In reactions with siplizumab, an average of 68.8% of mappable alloreactive CD4+ clones were Treg-derived, compared with about 27% in control reactions. Roughly 75-95% of proliferating CD4+ or CD8+ clones could not be assigned a naive or memory phenotype. Compared with memory T cells, unstimulated naive T cells appeared more diverse, and naive cells seemed to make a substantial contribution to the alloresponse. Because sequences below about 10^-5 frequency were poorly captured, only a minor fraction of alloreactive clones could be mapped to unstimulated subsets. The cumulative frequency of alloreactive sequences that could be traced back to unstimulated CD4+ memory T cells was significantly reduced by siplizumab.

Additional sequencing covered unstimulated subsets from three donor pairs, namely CD8+ effector memory, CD4+ naive, CD8+ TEMRA, CD4+ memory and CD8+ naive. Sorted unstimulated T cells and proliferating T cells recovered from mixed lymphocyte reactions underwent TCRbeta CDR3 sequencing. Fresh whole blood from 9 to 11 HLA-typed healthy donors was used as the source from which PBMCs were isolated. The library was built by means of the immunoSEQ multiplex PCR assay. About 9.1 x 10^4 TCR templates per sample were assayed on the deep sequencing platform. Genomic DNA extracted from sorted T cells was used for TCRbeta CDR3 sequencing. From the authors' description of their analysis: The R programming language was used for clonal analysis of TCRbeta CDR3 data. Alloreactive CD4+ and CD8+ clones were defined by comparing unstimulated samples with post-reaction CFSE-low samples. Alloreactive CD4+ clones were assigned to regulatory or non-regulatory origin by matching sequences to sorted unstimulated Treg and non-Treg repertoires. TCRdb stores this immuneACCESS table with in-frame sequences only. Part of the clones is absent; in the studies checked, under half of the shortfall reflects unresolved V genes, and no reason is known for the rest. Clonal size and the V and J genes are those of that table, whereas D and trimming came from the DNA. The sample contains around 61,000 clones, over 95% of them found a single time. Of the sample, about 1.1% falls within the top ten clones.

The sequenced sample was naive CD8+ T cells sorted from blood. Reading the label with the study, this specimen's cell subset or site is: unstimulated naive T cells. This receptor was obtained from a human donor in good health.

CDR3 sequence: CASSVPSGENTGELFF. The bases read TGTGCCAGCAGTGTCCCTAGCGGAGAGAACACCGGGGAGCTGTTTTTT. The sequence joins TRBV2 to TRBJ2-2, with 7 bases aligning to TRBD2. Trimming removed 4 bases from V and 1 base from J; the gene matches leave 6 bases unexplained. Including the terminal cysteine and phenylalanine, the CDR3 comprises 16 residues. Only CDR3 DNA is held: 48 bases, read in frame from base 1. CDR1 and CDR2 are read off the germline V gene as SNHLY and FYNNEI.